The entry below gives a single T cell receptor beta chain sequence along with its context. The antigen remains undetermined. Regulatory T cells were sorted as CD4+CD25hiCD127low/negative. This record belongs to a study of B cell selection in AIRE deficiency. Findings and caveats of the study: Healthy donors alone shared under 35% of thousands of Treg sequences; patients alone less than 9.5%.

Per germline, CDR1 LNHDA and CDR2 SQIVND (reference sequence). The CDR3 covers 14 residues. The V and J ends lost 5 bases and 2 bases, in that order; junction bases with no gene match: 4. Measured with immunoSEQ multiplex PCR; TCRdb has only the in-frame clones, and not every one. The sample lists roughly 14,000 clones, about 93% occurring once. This TCR derives from a human donor with AIRE deficiency. The sequenced sample was Tregs sorted from PBMCs. The V and J genes are TRBV19 and TRBJ2-3; 7 nucleotides line up with TRBD2. The CDR3 region is CASSLGLHTDTQYF. The CDR3 region has the DNA TGTGCCAGTAGTTTGGGACTACACACAGATACGCAGTATTTT.